A single sample gave rise to the 12 T cell receptor beta chains below, sequenced in a study of CD8 T cells in ankylosing spondylitis. TCRdb called the 5' RACE reads again in MiXCR, with one record for every CDR3 protein. The sample holds about 500,000 distinct CDR3 sequences, under 5.5% seen once. These receptors' antigens are unknown. Findings and limits, study-wide: Characteristic of ankylosing spondylitis blood, it appeared, was a TCR beta motif comprising several highly homologous variants.

Sequenced: blood, either unsorted or a sorted T cell fraction (not recorded which). The receptors originated from a male donor with ankylosing spondylitis.

This clonotype was observed at least ten times. This chain links TRBV7-2 with TRBJ1-1; D not resolved. This CDR3 has 14 amino acids. The germline gives CDR1 SGHTA, CDR2 FQGNSA. The germline V and J ends were trimmed by 3 bases and 3 bases, with 11 bases remaining between them. The CDR3 here is CASSFYPEYTEAFF. As DNA, the CDR3 is TGTGCCAGCAGCTTTTATCCTGAGTACACTGAAGCTTTCTTT.

This clonotype was picked up many times. The rearrangement uses TRBV3-1 and TRBJ2-7; D not resolved. The germline gives CDR1 LGHDT, CDR2 YNNKEL (reference sequence). This CDR3 region has 14 residues. The ends were cut back, 1 base at V and 5 bases at J, with 12 bases in the middle. CDR3 amino acids: CASSQVDAGNEQYF. For the CDR3, the DNA is TGTGCCAGCAGCCAAGTAGATGCTGGGAACGAGCAGTACTTC.

This clonotype was found many times. The chain combines TRBV20-1 with TRBJ1-2; D remains ambiguous. CDR1 and CDR2 from the germline V gene are DFQATT and SNEGSKA (reference sequence). This CDR3 is built from 13 residues. V was trimmed by 4 bases and J by 1 base, leaving 10 bases between them. This CDR3 reads CSATRNSNYGYTF. CDR3 in DNA: TGCAGTGCTACGCGTAACAGTAACTATGGCTACACCTTC.

This clonotype appeared many times. The chain carries TRBV16 and TRBJ2-7; D call uncertain. CDR1 is KGHSY, CDR2 FQNENV, per germline. V lost 0 bases to trimming and J lost 2 bases, with 8 bases between them. CDR3 size: 14 residues. CDR3 region: CASSQSPSPYEQYF. In DNA, the CDR3 is TGTGCCAGCAGCCAATCGCCCAGTCCCTACGAGCAGTACTTC.

This clonotype was counted ten times or more. V usage is TRBV7-9 and J usage is TRBJ2-1; possible D gene TRBD2, 7 bases. Trimming pared 0 bases from V and 8 bases from J, leaving 14 bases between. The CDR3 covers 15 residues. Germline CDR1 and CDR2: SEHNR and FQNEAQ (reference sequence). The CDR3 region has the DNA TGTGCCAGCAGCTTAGCGGGGGGGCCTTCGGATGAGCAGTTCTTC. Its translation: CASSLAGGPSDEQFF.

This clonotype has at least ten counts. This rearrangement joins TRBV18 to TRBJ2-5, with 10 positions matching TRBD2. The CDR3 extends over 18 amino acids. Unmatched junction bases numbered 9, after V lost 0 bases and J lost 2 bases. Germline V CDR1 and CDR2: KGHSH, LQKENI. The CDR3 sequence: CASSPPRMTSGLQETQYF. CDR3 nucleotide sequence: TGTGCCAGCTCACCACCTAGAATGACTAGCGGGTTACAAGAGACCCAGTACTTC.

At least ten counts were recorded for this clonotype. V usage is TRBV10-3 and J usage is TRBJ2-5; 8 positions match TRBD1. This CDR3 comprises 14 residues. In germline, CDR1 is ENHRY, CDR2 SYGVKD. Trimming cost V 6 bases and J 5 bases; bases outside gene matches: 8. The CDR3 loop reads CAIRKETGEETQYF. DNA for the CDR3: TGTGCCATCAGGAAAGAGACAGGGGAGGAGACCCAGTACTTC.

This clonotype was counted ten times or more. The CDR3 DNA is TGTGCCAGCAGCCCCCAGGGGGGGACGAGCACTGAAGCTTTCTTT. It translates to CASSPQGGTSTEAFF. The V call is TRBV7-9, the J call TRBJ1-1; TRBD1 agrees at 7 bases. The junction had 10 bases not matched to a gene; V was cut back by 5 bases and J by 4 bases. CDR1 and CDR2 (germline): SEHNR, FQNEAQ (reference sequence). This CDR3 is built from 15 residues.

This clonotype showed up many times. The J gene is TRBJ2-3, the V gene TRBV28, with TRBD2 as a possible D gene (5 bases). CDR3 length equals 13 residues. Germline V gene lookup returns CDR1 MDHEN and CDR2 SYDVKM. The V and J ends lost 7 bases and 3 bases respectively, with 11 bases between them. In nucleotides, the CDR3 is TGTGCCAGCACCAGAACGGGGACAGATACGCAGTATTTT. Its translation: CASTRTGTDTQYF.

This clonotype appeared a few times. The chain employs TRBV12-3 or TRBV12-4 and TRBJ2-1; 10 bases agree with TRBD2. Trimming took 1 base from V and 9 from J; bases not matched to a gene: 6. This CDR3 contains 15 residues. This CDR3 is CASSLVSSGSREQFF. CDR3 in DNA: TGTGCCAGCAGTTTAGTGTCTAGCGGGAGTCGTGAGCAGTTCTTC.

This clonotype occurred many times. V usage is TRBV7-2 and J usage is TRBJ2-7, with D hard to call. The V end lost 0 bases, the J end lost 1 base, and 7 bases lay between the germline ends. This CDR3 comprises 14 residues. In germline, CDR1 is SGHTA, CDR2 FQGNSA. The CDR3 DNA reads as TGTGCCAGCAGCTTAGCGGCCGGATCCTACGAGCAGTACTTC. As protein: CASSLAAGSYEQYF.

This clonotype was recorded at least ten times. The rearrangement links TRBV12-3 or TRBV12-4 to TRBJ1-5; D call uncertain. Trimming pared 6 bases from V and 0 bases from J, leaving 9 bases between. This CDR3 is built from 14 residues. CDR3 residues: CASSPRASNQPQHF. The CDR3 region has the DNA TGTGCCAGCAGCCCGAGGGCTAGCAATCAGCCCCAGCATTTT.